These 19 T cell receptor beta chains came from one sample sequenced in a study of chemoradiotherapy in HPV16-positive cancers. Libraries were prepared by immunoSEQ multiplex PCR; TCRdb keeps only in-frame clonotypes and omits some of them. The sample holds under 35,000 clones; around 88% are singletons and the top ten take 4.8%. Sequences were derived from blood, sampled from a patient who underwent chemoradiotherapy. These receptors were obtained from a human donor with HPV-associated anogenital cancer.

This rearrangement joins TRBV19 to TRBJ2-7; the D is unclear. Trimming pared 11 bases from V and 0 bases from J, leaving 14 bases between. CDR1 and CDR2 from the germline V gene are LNHDA and SQIVND (reference sequence). This CDR3 is built from 13 residues. Here the CDR3 reads CACTKTVSYEQYF. The CDR3 DNA sequence: TGTGCCTGTACCAAAACAGTCTCCTACGAGCAGTACTTC.

V is TRBV6-1 and J is TRBJ2-5; no reliable D call. The germline V and J ends were trimmed by 7 bases and 14 bases, with 20 bases remaining between them. Germline V gives CDR1 MNHNS, CDR2 SASEGT. This CDR3 has 12 amino acids. The CDR3 here is CASNSAGSLPYF. CDR3 coding DNA: TGTGCCAGCAACTCGGCCGGGTCCCTACCCTACTTC.

This clone was counted once. This chain joins TRBV5-1 and TRBJ1-1; 7 bases are shared with TRBD1. Looked up from germline, CDR1 is SGHRS and CDR2 is YFSETQ. The CDR3 has 13 residues. V gave up 6 bases and J gave up 2 bases; unmatched junction bases: 4. The CDR3 nucleotides are TGCGCCAGCACACAGGGGTTTAACACTGAAGCTTTCTTT. It is translated as CASTQGFNTEAFF.

In this sample, this clone turned up a few times. This same CDR3 is encoded by further DNA sequences in the sample. The J gene is TRBJ1-4, the V gene TRBV27; 7 bases map to TRBD1. V shed 9 bases and J 7 bases; nucleotides not matched to a gene: 8. CDR1 is MNHEY and CDR2 is SMNVEV in the germline V gene (reference sequence). The CDR3 is made up of 13 amino acids. The CDR3 DNA follows: TGTGCCAGTTCTCGACAGGGCCGTGAAAAACTGTTTTTT. Its translation is CASSRQGREKLFF.

The chain carries TRBV5-1 and TRBJ2-5; 9 positions agree with TRBD1. CDR3 length: 15 amino acids. J was trimmed by 5 bases and V by 1 base; bases with no gene match: 6. Germline CDR1 and CDR2: SGHRS and YFSETQ. For the CDR3, the DNA is TGCGCCAGCAGCTTGCTGGACAGGGGTTGGGAGACCCAGTACTTC. Protein product: CASSLLDRGWETQYF.

V gene TRBV7-9 combines with J gene TRBJ2-1; D is uncertain. The V gene's germline CDR1 is SEHNR and CDR2 FQNEAQ (reference sequence). Trimming stripped 5 bases from V and 5 bases from J, with 22 bases between. This CDR3 has 17 amino acids. The CDR3 sequence is CASSPPPSSWTHNEQFF. For the CDR3, the DNA is TGTGCCAGCAGCCCTCCCCCCTCTAGTTGGACCCACAATGAGCAGTTCTTC. The variable domain in full, completed from reference TRBV7-9 and TRBJ2-1, reads DTGVSQNPRHKITKRGQNVTFRCDPISEHNRLYWYRQTLGQGPEFLTYFQNEAQLEKSRLLSDRFSAERPKGSFSTLEIQRTEQGDSAMYLCASSPPPSSWTHNEQFFGPGTRLTVL.

V and J are TRBV7-6 and TRBJ2-3; no reliable D call. V lost 1 base, J lost 5 bases, and 10 bases lay in between. This CDR3 has 14 residues. The germline gives CDR1 SGHVS, CDR2 FNYEAQ. The DNA of the CDR3 is TGTGCCAGCAGCTTAGATCTGAGAGGAGATACGCAGTATTTT. Protein product: CASSLDLRGDTQYF.

The gene calls are TRBV19 and TRBJ2-2; D call uncertain. The CDR3 has 12 amino acids. Germline V gene sequence: CDR1 LNHDA, CDR2 SQIVND (reference sequence). Trimming removed 9 bases at V and 4 bases at J, with 9 bases between. CDR3 sequence reads: CASLRGTGELFF. In DNA form, the CDR3 reads TGTGCCAGCCTTCGCGGCACCGGGGAGCTGTTTTTT.

This sequence joins TRBV11-2 and TRBJ2-1, with 7 bases that match TRBD2. CDR1 and CDR2 from the germline V gene are SGHAT and FQNNGV. The V and J ends lost 5 bases and 7 bases, in that order; junction bases with no gene match: 8. The CDR3 extends over 14 amino acids. This CDR3 is CASSPLLGGNEQFF. The CDR3 bases are TGTGCCAGCAGCCCACTTTTGGGGGGGAATGAGCAGTTCTTC.

The CDR3 sequence is CASSYPEGSSEKLFF. In DNA form, the CDR3 reads TGTGCCAGCAGTTACCCAGAGGGGAGCAGTGAAAAACTGTTTTTT. The chain is built from TRBV6-6 and TRBJ1-4; D possibly corresponds to TRBD1 (5 bases). The CDR3 is made up of 15 amino acids. V was trimmed by 2 bases and J by 7 bases, leaving 14 bases between them. CDR1 MNHNY and CDR2 SVGAGI come from the germline V gene (reference sequence).

This sequence joins TRBV7-9 and TRBJ2-7; perhaps TRBD1 as D (6 bases). V lost 5 bases, J lost 1 base, and 12 bases lay in between. This CDR3 contains 14 residues. Germline CDR1 SEHNR, CDR2 FQNEAQ (reference sequence). CDR3 sequence reads: CASSVRDTSYEQYF. Written as DNA, the CDR3 is TGTGCCAGCAGCGTCCGGGACACGTCCTACGAGCAGTACTTC.

V gene TRBV5-3 combines with J gene TRBJ2-5; 7 bases match TRBD1. The J call may be incorrect, as the DNA end agrees better with TRBJ2-7. TRBV5-3 carries the ORF label, with uncertain function. The CDR3 is 14 amino acids. Here the CDR3 reads CARSYRQGPREQYF. DNA for the CDR3: TGTGCCAGAAGCTACCGACAGGGTCCGCGCGAGCAGTACTTC.

The rearrangement links TRBV11-3 to TRBJ2-1; D gene ambiguous. Between the trimmed V and J ends, which lost 1 base and 6 bases, there was a span of 4 bases. CDR1 SGHNT and CDR2 YENEEA come from the germline V gene. The length of the CDR3 is 12 residues. In DNA form, the CDR3 reads TGTGCCAGCAGCTTAGCAGGCAATGAGCAGTTCTTC. Translating it yields CASSLAGNEQFF.

The rearrangement joins TRBV5-6 to TRBJ2-7; 14 bases line up with TRBD2. The CDR3 totals 18 residues. V dropped 4 bases and J dropped 6; count of bases not matched to a gene: 15. Germline CDR1 reads SGHDT; CDR2 reads YYEEEE. CDR3 sequence reads: CASSHLLTGLAGVREQYF. Here the CDR3 DNA reads TGTGCCAGCAGCCACTTACTAACGGGACTAGCGGGAGTACGCGAGCAGTACTTC.

V is TRBV4-1 and J is TRBJ2-3; D unresolved. The CDR3 is 14 residues long. V was shortened by 4 bases and J by 2 bases, with 10 bases between the two germline ends. Germline V gene lookup returns CDR1 MGHRA and CDR2 YSYEKL. The CDR3 here is CASSLSIVTDTQYF. The CDR3 DNA reads TGCGCCAGCAGCCTCTCTATTGTCACAGATACGCAGTATTTT.

The rearrangement uses TRBV9 and TRBJ1-6; no firm D call. Germline loops: CDR1 SGDLS, CDR2 YYNGEE. The CDR3 has 15 residues. Trimming left V 0 bases short and J 9 bases short, with 13 bases between. This chain's CDR3 is CASSVAAEKGSPLHF. CDR3 sequence (DNA): TGTGCCAGCAGCGTAGCCGCGGAGAAAGGTTCACCCCTCCACTTT.

V usage is TRBV2 and J usage is TRBJ2-7; D is perhaps TRBD1 or TRBD2 (5 bases each). Looked up from germline, CDR1 is SNHLY and CDR2 is FYNNEI. V lost 5 bases and J 2 bases, leaving 16 bases between the germline ends. The CDR3 covers 15 residues. The CDR3, as DNA: TGTGCCAGCAGTATGACAAATGTGGGGGCCTACGAGCAGTACTTC. Translation: CASSMTNVGAYEQYF.

This clone was seen only a few times. J is TRBJ1-2 and V is TRBV5-6, with 8 bases identical to TRBD1. This CDR3 spans 15 amino acids. V trimming: 1 base; J trimming: 5 bases; junction bases outside the gene matches: 7. Germline CDR1 is SGHDT and CDR2 is YYEEEE. The CDR3: CASSLSDRGEYGYTF. The CDR3 DNA reads TGTGCCAGCAGCTTGTCCGACAGGGGTGAATATGGCTACACCTTC. Together with reference TRBV5-6 and TRBJ1-2, the CDR3 gives the full variable domain: DAGVTQSPTHLIKTRGQQVTLRCSPKSGHDTVSWYQQALGQGPQFIFQYYEEEERQRGNFPDRFSGHQFPNYSSELNVNALLLGDSALYLCASSLSDRGEYGYTFGSGTRLTVV.

The chain links TRBV6-1 to TRBJ1-2; maybe TRBD1 (5 bases). The germline V gene has CDR1 MNHNS and CDR2 SASEGT. The CDR3 sequence is 13 residues long. V gave up 6 bases and J gave up 5 bases, with 13 bases separating them. DNA for the CDR3: TGTGCCAGCAGCCGGGACTTTGATTATGGCTACACCTTC. Translating gives CASSRDFDYGYTF.